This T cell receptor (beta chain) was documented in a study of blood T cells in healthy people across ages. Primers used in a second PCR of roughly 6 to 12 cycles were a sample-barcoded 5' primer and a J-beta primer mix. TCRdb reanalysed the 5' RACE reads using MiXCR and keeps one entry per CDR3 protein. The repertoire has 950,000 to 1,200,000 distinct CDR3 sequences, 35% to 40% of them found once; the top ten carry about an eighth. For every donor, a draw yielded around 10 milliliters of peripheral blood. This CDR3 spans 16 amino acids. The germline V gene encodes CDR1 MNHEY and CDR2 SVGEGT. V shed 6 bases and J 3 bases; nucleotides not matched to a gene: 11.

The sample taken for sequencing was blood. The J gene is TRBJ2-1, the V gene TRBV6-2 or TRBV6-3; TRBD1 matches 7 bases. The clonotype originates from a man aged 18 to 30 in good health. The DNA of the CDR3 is TGTGCCAGCAGACCCACCGGGACAGAAAACTACAATGAGCAGTTCTTC. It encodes CASRPTGTENYNEQFF.